The entry that follows covers one T cell receptor beta chain sequence. Its antigen is as yet unknown. These data come from a study of cytomegalovirus exposure and HLA in healthy donors. Across the study: Unique TCR beta sequences numbering some 110 million came from 190 million or so T cells in an earlier analysis. The study placed about 86% of its roughly 430 genotyped donors in the Caucasian-associated ancestry cluster. Overall study results and limits: An analysis that came later showed most CMV-associated TCR beta chains appearing HLA-restricted. Reportedly, cytomegalovirus status was diagnosed with high sensitivity and specificity.

Primers included in the PCR were 60 Vbeta and 13 Jbeta primers. Some clones are missing from TCRdb's copy, which holds only in-frame ones; the method was immunoSEQ multiplex PCR. The table lists about 100,000 clones, 80% to 90% of them singletons. Trimming cost V 5 bases and J 1 base; bases outside gene matches: 5. The CDR3 is made up of 15 amino acids. Germline CDR1 and CDR2: SGHVS and FNYEAQ. Sequencing input: PBMCs. The rearrangement uses TRBV7-6 and TRBJ1-5, with TRBD1 matching over 7 bases. This TCR came from a woman in her late teens or twenties in good health and CMV-seronegative. CDR3 DNA sequence: TGTGCCAGCAGCCCCCTGACAGGGAGCAATCAGCCCCAGCATTTT. Protein sequence: CASSPLTGSNQPQHF.